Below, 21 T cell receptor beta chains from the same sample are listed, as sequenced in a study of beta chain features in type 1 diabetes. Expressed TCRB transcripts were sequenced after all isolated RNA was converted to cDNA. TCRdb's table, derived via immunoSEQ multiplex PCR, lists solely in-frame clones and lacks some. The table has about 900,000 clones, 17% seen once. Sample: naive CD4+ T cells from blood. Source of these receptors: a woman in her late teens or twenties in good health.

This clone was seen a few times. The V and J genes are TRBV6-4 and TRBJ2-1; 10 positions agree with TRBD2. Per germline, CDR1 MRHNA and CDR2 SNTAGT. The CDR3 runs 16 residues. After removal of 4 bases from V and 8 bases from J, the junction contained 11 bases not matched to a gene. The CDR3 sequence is CASSVSGTSVPDEQFF. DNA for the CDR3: TGTGCCAGCAGTGTCTCCGGGACTAGCGTTCCGGATGAGCAGTTCTTC.

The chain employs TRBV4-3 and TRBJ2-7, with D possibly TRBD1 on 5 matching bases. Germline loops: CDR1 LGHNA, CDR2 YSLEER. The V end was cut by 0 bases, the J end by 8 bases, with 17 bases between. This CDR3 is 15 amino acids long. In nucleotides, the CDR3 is TGCGCCAGCAGCCAAGAGGCGACTGGACAAGACAAGCAGTACTTC. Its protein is CASSQEATGQDKQYF.

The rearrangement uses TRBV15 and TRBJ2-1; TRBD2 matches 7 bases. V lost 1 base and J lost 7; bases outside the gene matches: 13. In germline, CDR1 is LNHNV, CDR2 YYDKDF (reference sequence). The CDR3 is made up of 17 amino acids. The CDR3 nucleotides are TGTGCCACCAGCAGAGCCTACCAGCGGGAAGGCCCAAATGAGCAGTTCTTC. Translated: CATSRAYQREGPNEQFF.

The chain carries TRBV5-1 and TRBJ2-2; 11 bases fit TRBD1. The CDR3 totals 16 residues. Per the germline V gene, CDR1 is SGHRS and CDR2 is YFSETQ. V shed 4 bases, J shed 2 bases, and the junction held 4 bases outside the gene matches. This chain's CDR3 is CASSTGTGGNTGELFF. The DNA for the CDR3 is TGCGCCAGCAGCACGGGGACAGGGGGTAACACCGGGGAGCTGTTTTTT.

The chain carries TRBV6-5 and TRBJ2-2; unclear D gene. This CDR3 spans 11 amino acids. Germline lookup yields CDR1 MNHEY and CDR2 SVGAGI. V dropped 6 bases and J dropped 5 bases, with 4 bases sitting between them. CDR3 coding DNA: TGTGCCAGCAGGACGACCGGGGAGCTGTTTTTT. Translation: CASRTTGELFF.

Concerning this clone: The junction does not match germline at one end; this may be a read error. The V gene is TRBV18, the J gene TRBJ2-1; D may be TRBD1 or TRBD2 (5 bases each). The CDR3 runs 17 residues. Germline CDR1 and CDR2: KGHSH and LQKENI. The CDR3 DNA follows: TGTGCCAGCTCACCCCGCCGTCGGGGCAGGTCTTACAACGAGCAGTTCTTC. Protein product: CASSPRRRGRSYNEQFF. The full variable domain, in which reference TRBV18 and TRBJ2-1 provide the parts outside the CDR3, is NAGVMQNPRHLVRRRGQEARLRCSPMKGHSHVYWYRQLPEEGLKFMVYLQKENIIDESGMPKERFSAEFPKEGPSILRIQQVVRGDSAAYFCASSPRRRGRSYNEQFFGPGTRLTVL.

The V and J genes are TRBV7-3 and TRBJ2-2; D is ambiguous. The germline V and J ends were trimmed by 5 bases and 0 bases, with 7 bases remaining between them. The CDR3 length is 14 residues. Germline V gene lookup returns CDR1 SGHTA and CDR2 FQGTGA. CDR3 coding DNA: TGTGCCAGCAGCCGAGACGCGAACACCGGGGAGCTGTTTTTT. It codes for CASSRDANTGELFF.

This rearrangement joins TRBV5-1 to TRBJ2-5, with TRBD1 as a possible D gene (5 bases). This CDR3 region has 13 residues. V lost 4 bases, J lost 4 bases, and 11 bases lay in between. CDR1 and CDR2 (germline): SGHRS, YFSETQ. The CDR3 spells CASSVGARETQYF. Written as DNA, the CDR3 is TGCGCCAGCAGCGTTGGGGCTAGAGAGACCCAGTACTTC.

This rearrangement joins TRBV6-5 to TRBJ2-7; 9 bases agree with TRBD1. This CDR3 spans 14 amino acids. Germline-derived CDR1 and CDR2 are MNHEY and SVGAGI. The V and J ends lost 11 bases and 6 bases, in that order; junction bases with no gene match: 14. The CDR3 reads CASRQGEALFEQYF. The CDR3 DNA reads TGTGCCTCGAGACAGGGGGAGGCCTTATTCGAGCAGTACTTC.

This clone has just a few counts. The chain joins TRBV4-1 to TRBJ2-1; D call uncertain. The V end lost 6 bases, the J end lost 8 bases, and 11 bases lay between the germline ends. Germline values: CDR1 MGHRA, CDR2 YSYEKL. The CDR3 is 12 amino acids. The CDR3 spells CASSNFRYEQFF. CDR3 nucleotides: TGCGCCAGCAGTAATTTTCGTTATGAGCAGTTCTTC.

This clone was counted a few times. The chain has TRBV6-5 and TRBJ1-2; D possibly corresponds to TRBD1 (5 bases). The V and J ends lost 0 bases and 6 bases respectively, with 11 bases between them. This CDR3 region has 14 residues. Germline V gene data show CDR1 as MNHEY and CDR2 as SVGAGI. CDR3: CASSYSTVGNGYTF. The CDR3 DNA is TGTGCCAGCAGTTACTCGACAGTTGGGAATGGCTACACCTTC.

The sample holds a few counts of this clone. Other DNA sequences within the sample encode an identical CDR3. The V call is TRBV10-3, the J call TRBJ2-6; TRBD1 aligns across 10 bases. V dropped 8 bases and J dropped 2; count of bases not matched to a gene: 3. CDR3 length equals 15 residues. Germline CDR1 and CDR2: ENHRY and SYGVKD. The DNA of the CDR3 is TGTGCCATCTCGGGACAGGGGACTGGGGCCAACGTCCTGACTTTC. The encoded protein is CAISGQGTGANVLTF.

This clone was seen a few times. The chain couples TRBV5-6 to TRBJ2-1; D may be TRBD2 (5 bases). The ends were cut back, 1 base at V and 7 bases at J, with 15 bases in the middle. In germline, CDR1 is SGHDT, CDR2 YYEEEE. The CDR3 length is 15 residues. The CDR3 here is CASSLLFGLPNEQFF. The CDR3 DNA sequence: TGTGCCAGCAGCTTGTTGTTCGGACTCCCAAATGAGCAGTTCTTC.

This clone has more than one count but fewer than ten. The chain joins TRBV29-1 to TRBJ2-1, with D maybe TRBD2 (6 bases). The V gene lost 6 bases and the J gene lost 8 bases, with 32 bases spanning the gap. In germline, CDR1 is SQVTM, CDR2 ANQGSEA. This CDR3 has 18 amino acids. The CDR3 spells CSVRKLKTGLPTADEQFF. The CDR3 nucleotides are TGCAGCGTGCGAAAACTAAAAACCGGACTACCGACTGCCGATGAGCAGTTCTTC.

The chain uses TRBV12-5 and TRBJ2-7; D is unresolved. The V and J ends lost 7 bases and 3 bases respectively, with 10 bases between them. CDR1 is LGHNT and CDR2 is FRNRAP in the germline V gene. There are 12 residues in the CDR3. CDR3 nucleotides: TGTGCTAGTGCCTCGGATAGCTACGAGCAGTACTTC. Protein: CASASDSYEQYF.

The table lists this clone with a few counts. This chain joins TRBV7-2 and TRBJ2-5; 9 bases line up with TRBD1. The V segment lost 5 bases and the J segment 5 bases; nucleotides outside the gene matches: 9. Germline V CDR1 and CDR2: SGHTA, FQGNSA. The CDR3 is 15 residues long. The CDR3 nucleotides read TGTGCCAGCAGCCCCCCGACAGGGGGTATTGAGACCCAGTACTTC. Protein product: CASSPPTGGIETQYF.

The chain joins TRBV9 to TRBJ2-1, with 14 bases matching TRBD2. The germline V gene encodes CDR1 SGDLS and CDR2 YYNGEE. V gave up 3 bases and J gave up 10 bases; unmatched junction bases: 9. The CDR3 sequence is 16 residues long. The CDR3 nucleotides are TGTGCCAGCAGCGCAACCGGGACTAGCGGGAGTCGGGAGCAGTTCTTC. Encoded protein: CASSATGTSGSREQFF.

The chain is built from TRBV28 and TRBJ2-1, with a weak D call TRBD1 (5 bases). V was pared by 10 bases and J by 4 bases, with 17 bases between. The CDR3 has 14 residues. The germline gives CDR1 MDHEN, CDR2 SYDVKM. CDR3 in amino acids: CATWRPGQYNEQFF. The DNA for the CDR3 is TGTGCCACCTGGCGTCCCGGACAATACAATGAGCAGTTCTTC.

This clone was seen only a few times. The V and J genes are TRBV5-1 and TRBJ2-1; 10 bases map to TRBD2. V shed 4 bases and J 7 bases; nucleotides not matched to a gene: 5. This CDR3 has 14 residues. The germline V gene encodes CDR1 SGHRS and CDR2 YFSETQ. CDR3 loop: CASSGLAVGNEQFF. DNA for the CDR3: TGCGCCAGCAGCGGACTAGCGGTGGGTAATGAGCAGTTCTTC.

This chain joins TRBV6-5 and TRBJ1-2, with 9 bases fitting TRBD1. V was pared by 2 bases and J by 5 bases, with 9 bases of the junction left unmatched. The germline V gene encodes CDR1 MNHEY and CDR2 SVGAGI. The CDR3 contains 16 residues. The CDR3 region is CASSYGSRGTGYGYTF. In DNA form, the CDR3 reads TGTGCCAGCAGTTACGGGAGCCGCGGGACAGGGTATGGCTACACCTTC.

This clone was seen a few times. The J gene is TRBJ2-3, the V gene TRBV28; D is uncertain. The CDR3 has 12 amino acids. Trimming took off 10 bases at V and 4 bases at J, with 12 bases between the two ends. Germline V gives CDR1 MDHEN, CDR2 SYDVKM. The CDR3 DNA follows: TGTGCCACCATCCGTGGGGCAGATACGCAGTATTTT. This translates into CATIRGADTQYF.